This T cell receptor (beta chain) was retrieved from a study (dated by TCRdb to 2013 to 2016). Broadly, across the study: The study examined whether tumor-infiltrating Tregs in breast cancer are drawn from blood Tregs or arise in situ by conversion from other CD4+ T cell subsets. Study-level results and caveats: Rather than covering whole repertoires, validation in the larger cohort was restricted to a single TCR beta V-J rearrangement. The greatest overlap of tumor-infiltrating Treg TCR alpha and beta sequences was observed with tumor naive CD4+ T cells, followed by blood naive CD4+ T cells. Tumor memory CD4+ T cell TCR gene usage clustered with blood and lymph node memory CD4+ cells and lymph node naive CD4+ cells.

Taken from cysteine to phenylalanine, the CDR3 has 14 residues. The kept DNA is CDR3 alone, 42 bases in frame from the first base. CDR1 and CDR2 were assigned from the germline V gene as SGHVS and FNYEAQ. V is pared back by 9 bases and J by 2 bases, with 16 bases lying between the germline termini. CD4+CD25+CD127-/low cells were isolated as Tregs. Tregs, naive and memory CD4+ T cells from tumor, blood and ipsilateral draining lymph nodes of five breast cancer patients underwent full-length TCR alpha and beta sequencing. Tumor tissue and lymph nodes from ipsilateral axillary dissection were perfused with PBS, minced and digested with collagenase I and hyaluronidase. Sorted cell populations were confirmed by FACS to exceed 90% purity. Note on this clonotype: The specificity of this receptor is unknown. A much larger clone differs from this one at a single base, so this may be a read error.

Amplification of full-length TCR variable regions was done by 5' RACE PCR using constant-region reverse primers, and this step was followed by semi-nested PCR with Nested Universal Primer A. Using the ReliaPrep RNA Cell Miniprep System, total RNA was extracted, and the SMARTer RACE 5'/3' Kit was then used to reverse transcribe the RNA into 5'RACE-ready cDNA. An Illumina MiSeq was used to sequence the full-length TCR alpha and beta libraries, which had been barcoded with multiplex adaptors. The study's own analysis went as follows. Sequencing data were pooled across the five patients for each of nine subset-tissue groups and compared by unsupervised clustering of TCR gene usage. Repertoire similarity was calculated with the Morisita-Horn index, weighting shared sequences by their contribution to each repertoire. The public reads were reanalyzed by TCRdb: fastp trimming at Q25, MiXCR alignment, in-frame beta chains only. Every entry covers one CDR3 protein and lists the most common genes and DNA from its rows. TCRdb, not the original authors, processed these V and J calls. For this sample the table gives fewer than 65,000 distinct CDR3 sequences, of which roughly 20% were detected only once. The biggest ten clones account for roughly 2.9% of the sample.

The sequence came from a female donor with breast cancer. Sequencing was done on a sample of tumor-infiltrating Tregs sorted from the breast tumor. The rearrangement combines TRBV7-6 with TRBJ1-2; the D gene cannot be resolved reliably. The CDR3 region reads CARPRWESNYGYTF. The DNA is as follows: TGTGCCAGGCCGCGGTGGGAATCCAACTATGGCTACACCTTC.